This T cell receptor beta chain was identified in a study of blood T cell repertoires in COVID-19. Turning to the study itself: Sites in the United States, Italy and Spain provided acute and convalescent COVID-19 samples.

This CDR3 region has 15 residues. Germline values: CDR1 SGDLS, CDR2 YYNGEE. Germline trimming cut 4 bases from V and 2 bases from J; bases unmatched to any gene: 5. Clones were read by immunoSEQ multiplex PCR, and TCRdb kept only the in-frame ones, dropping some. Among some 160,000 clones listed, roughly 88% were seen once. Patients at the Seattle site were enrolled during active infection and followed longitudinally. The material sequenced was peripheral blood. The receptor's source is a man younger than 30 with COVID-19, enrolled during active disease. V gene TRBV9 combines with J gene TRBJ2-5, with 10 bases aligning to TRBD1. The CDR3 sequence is CASSPGQGGQETQYF. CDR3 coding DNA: TGTGCCAGCAGCCCTGGACAGGGGGGTCAAGAGACCCAGTACTTC. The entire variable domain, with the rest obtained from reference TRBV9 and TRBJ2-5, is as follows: DSGVTQTPKHLITATGQRVTLRCSPRSGDLSVYWYQQSLDQGLQFLIQYYNGEERAKGNILERFSAQQFPDLHSELNLSSLELGDSALYFCASSPGQGGQETQYFGPGTRLLVL.